Listed here are 24 T cell receptor beta chains from one sample, sequenced in a study of T cell responses to AZD1222 COVID-19 vaccine. Clones were sequenced by immunoSEQ multiplex PCR, and TCRdb holds only the in-frame ones, with some missing. This table has over 100,000 clones, about nine tenths appearing once. The source was peripheral blood, collected on day 0 of AZD1222 vaccination. The source of these receptors is an adult in good health.

In this sample, this clone turned up once. V usage is TRBV5-1 and J usage is TRBJ2-7; 11 positions match TRBD2. J gave up 3 bases and V 3 bases, and 5 bases lay outside the gene matches. The CDR3 length is 15 residues. Germline V gives CDR1 SGHRS, CDR2 YFSETQ. The CDR3 coding sequence is TGCGCCAGCAGCTCCCTAGCGGGGGGCCACTACGAGCAGTACTTC. Its protein is CASSSLAGGHYEQYF.

J is TRBJ2-1 and V is TRBV18; 7 bases map to TRBD1. The CDR3 has 16 amino acids. Germline V gene data show CDR1 as KGHSH and CDR2 as LQKENI. The ends lost 1 base at V and 5 bases at J; junction bases unmatched: 8. CDR3 region: CASSPRGNRGDNEQFF. CDR3 sequence (DNA): TGTGCCAGCTCACCACGGGGGAACAGGGGAGACAATGAGCAGTTCTTC.

This clone was detected once. This chain links TRBV25-1 with TRBJ1-3; D uncertain. The V gene's germline CDR1 is MGHDK and CDR2 SYGVNS. Trimming shortened V by 7 bases and J by 4 bases, and 8 bases separated the two germline ends. The CDR3 extends over 12 amino acids. The CDR3 reads CASKSTGNTIYF. The CDR3 DNA is TGTGCCAGCAAGTCTACCGGAAACACCATATATTTT.

This chain uses TRBV19 with TRBJ1-2; D remains unclear. Trimming removed 3 bases at V and 5 bases at J, with 13 bases between. The CDR3 consists of 14 residues. Germline CDR1 reads LNHDA; CDR2 reads SQIVND (reference sequence). Here the CDR3 DNA reads TGTGCCAGTAGTATTACTCCGAGGGATTATGGCTACACCTTC. Protein product: CASSITPRDYGYTF.

V is TRBV28 and J is TRBJ2-3; D is unclear. Germline CDR1 and CDR2: MDHEN and SYDVKM. Deletions cut 4 bases from V and 4 bases from J, with 3 bases between. The CDR3 has 11 residues. The CDR3 here is CASSSPDTQYF. Written as DNA, the CDR3 is TGTGCCAGCAGTTCTCCAGATACGCAGTATTTT.

Of note for this clone: Other DNA sequences within the sample encode an identical CDR3. The chain employs TRBV18 and TRBJ2-3, with D hard to call. Per the germline V gene, CDR1 is KGHSH and CDR2 is LQKENI. Trimming left V 3 bases short and J 0 bases short, with 1 base between. The CDR3 is made up of 12 amino acids. CDR3 sequence: CASSPSTDTQYF. DNA of the CDR3: TGTGCCAGCTCACCGAGCACAGATACGCAGTATTTT.

This clone was observed once. The chain uses TRBV28 and TRBJ1-6; D may be TRBD1 (5 bases). Trimming stripped 6 bases from V and 6 bases from J, with 6 bases between. The CDR3 consists of 12 residues. The germline V gene encodes CDR1 MDHEN and CDR2 SYDVKM. The CDR3 DNA sequence: TGTGCCAGCAGGGGGGTTAATTCACCCCTCCACTTT. Protein sequence: CASRGVNSPLHF.

The chain links TRBV27 to TRBJ2-5; TRBD1 aligns across 10 bases. The CDR3 loop spans 18 amino acids. V trimming: 4 bases; J trimming: 5 bases; junction bases outside the gene matches: 16. In germline, CDR1 is MNHEY, CDR2 SMNVEV (reference sequence). The CDR3 region has the DNA TGTGCCAGCAGTTCAGATACCCCCGGACAGGGGGTGACGGAGACCCAGTACTTC. Translating gives CASSSDTPGQGVTETQYF.

J is TRBJ1-6 and V is TRBV3-1 (or the pseudogene TRBV3-2); no reliable D call. Per the germline V gene, CDR1 is LGHDT and CDR2 is YNNKEL (reference sequence). The V and J ends lost 1 base and 7 bases respectively, with 14 bases between them. The CDR3 spans 16 residues. For the CDR3, the DNA is TGTGCCAGCAGCCAAGGAAGAATCCTCGGGAATTCACCCCTCCACTTT. It is translated as CASSQGRILGNSPLHF.

The rearrangement links TRBV6-2 or TRBV6-3 to TRBJ2-5; no firm D call. The CDR3 is 12 residues long. Trimming stripped 6 bases from V and 7 bases from J, with 12 bases between. Germline CDR1 is MNHEY and CDR2 is SVGEGT. The CDR3 is CASSRTPGTQYF. Written as DNA, the CDR3 is TGTGCCAGCAGCCGGACCCCGGGGACCCAGTACTTC.

The V call is TRBV28, the J call TRBJ1-2, with D maybe TRBD1 (6 bases). The germline V gene encodes CDR1 MDHEN and CDR2 SYDVKM. The V and J ends lost 5 bases and 9 bases respectively, with 19 bases between them. There are 14 residues in the CDR3. CDR3 sequence (DNA): TGTGCCAGCAGTGAACAACAGGGCCAAGGGCGCTACACCTTC. Its translation is CASSEQQGQGRYTF.

The chain uses TRBV4-1 and TRBJ1-5; possible D gene TRBD1, 5 bases. Looked up from germline, CDR1 is MGHRA and CDR2 is YSYEKL. The CDR3 consists of 16 residues. V lost 0 bases, J lost 5 bases, and 14 bases lay in between. The CDR3 DNA sequence: TGCGCCAGCAGCCAAGAAAGGGCCAGGGTTTATCAGCCCCAGCATTTT. Its protein product is CASSQERARVYQPQHF.

The sample holds one count of this clone. The V call is TRBV5-1, the J call TRBJ2-5, with 7 bases identical to TRBD1. From germline, CDR1 is SGHRS and CDR2 YFSETQ. This CDR3 is 13 amino acids long. Trimming at V came to 3 bases and at J to 3 bases, leaving 2 bases not matched to a gene. The CDR3 sequence is CASSWGTEETQYF. CDR3 DNA sequence: TGCGCCAGCAGCTGGGGGACAGAAGAGACCCAGTACTTC.

The chain links TRBV28 to TRBJ2-2; 12 positions match TRBD2. The germline CDR1 and CDR2 sequences are MDHEN and SYDVKM. The CDR3 length is 15 residues. V gave up 4 bases and J gave up 6 bases; unmatched junction bases: 3. Here the CDR3 reads CASSWASGGAGELFF. The DNA for the CDR3 is TGTGCCAGCAGTTGGGCTAGCGGGGGGGCCGGGGAGCTGTTTTTT.

The V and J genes are TRBV3-1 (or the pseudogene TRBV3-2) and TRBJ1-3, with D possibly TRBD1 on 5 matching bases. Germline V gene lookup returns CDR1 LGHDT and CDR2 YNNKEL (reference sequence). Trimming took 1 base from V and 2 from J, leaving 12 bases between them. The CDR3 consists of 16 residues. In DNA, the CDR3 is TGTGCCAGCAGCCAAGCGGCGGCGGGGGCTGGAAACACCATATATTTT. Amino acids: CASSQAAAGAGNTIYF.

The chain is built from TRBV6-5 and TRBJ1-1; tentative D call: TRBD1 (6 bases). Germline V lookup: CDR1 MNHEY, CDR2 SVGAGI. The CDR3 is made up of 13 amino acids. With 8 bases removed from V and 10 bases from J, the gap between germline ends came to 20 bases. Written as DNA, the CDR3 is TGTGCCAGCTCGGGGGGGGGCCGGACGGGAGCTTTCTTT. This translates into CASSGGGRTGAFF.

A single count supports this clone. This chain connects TRBV7-9 to TRBJ2-7, with D possibly matching TRBD2 (5 bases). V lost 5 bases and J 3 bases, leaving 26 bases between the germline ends. CDR1 SEHNR and CDR2 FQNEAQ come from the germline V gene (reference sequence). The CDR3 has 18 amino acids. This CDR3 is CASSDPFDTSQRDYEQYF. The CDR3 DNA is TGTGCCAGCAGCGATCCCTTCGACACCAGTCAACGGGACTACGAGCAGTACTTC.

J is TRBJ2-1 and V is TRBV3-1 (or the pseudogene TRBV3-2), with 7 bases that match TRBD1. The CDR3 spans 16 residues. V shed 0 bases, J shed 4 bases, and the junction held 6 bases outside the gene matches. Looked up from germline, CDR1 is LGHDT and CDR2 is YNNKEL (reference sequence). CDR3 DNA sequence: TGTGCCAGCAGCCAAGATGAGGGGGCGGGTTACAATGAGCAGTTCTTC. Translated, it gives CASSQDEGAGYNEQFF.

V and J are TRBV7-9 and TRBJ1-2; D is possibly TRBD1 (6 bases). The length of the CDR3 is 12 residues. Germline loops: CDR1 SEHNR, CDR2 FQNEAQ (reference sequence). Trimming removed 7 bases at V and 2 bases at J, with 8 bases between. CDR3 in DNA: TGTGCCAGCACAACAGGGAACTATGGCTACACCTTC. Translated, it gives CASTTGNYGYTF.

V usage is TRBV28 and J usage is TRBJ2-1; 15 nucleotides agree with TRBD2. J gave up 9 bases and V 5 bases, and 8 bases lay outside the gene matches. Per germline, CDR1 MDHEN and CDR2 SYDVKM. This CDR3 is 16 amino acids long. The CDR3 bases are TGTGCCAGCAGTCTCGGACTAGCGGGGGGGCTTGGTGAGCAGTTCTTC. It specifies CASSLGLAGGLGEQFF. Together with reference TRBV28 and TRBJ2-1, the CDR3 gives the full variable domain: DVKVTQSSRYLVKRTGEKVFLECVQDMDHENMFWYRQDPGLGLRLIYFSYDVKMKEKGDIPEGYSVSREKKERFSLILESASTNQTSMYLCASSLGLAGGLGEQFFGPGTRLTVL.

This sequence joins TRBV15 and TRBJ2-1, with 13 bases lining up with TRBD2. V gave up 2 bases and J gave up 7 bases; unmatched junction bases: 8. From germline, CDR1 is LNHNV and CDR2 YYDKDF (reference sequence). The CDR3 totals 17 residues. Here the CDR3 reads CATSRSPTSGGKNEQFF. CDR3 coding DNA: TGTGCCACCAGCAGATCACCGACTAGCGGGGGGAAGAATGAGCAGTTCTTC.

The chain links TRBV6-4 to TRBJ2-1, with 9 positions matching TRBD2. Germline CDR1 and CDR2: MRHNA and SNTAGT. V lost 2 bases and J lost 7; bases outside the gene matches: 12. The CDR3 consists of 17 residues. CDR3 DNA sequence: TGTGCCAGCAGTGACACTGCCTCAGCGGGGGGTATAAATGAGCAGTTCTTC. It specifies CASSDTASAGGINEQFF.

The chain employs TRBV6-5 and TRBJ2-7; no definite D call. V was cut by 5 bases and J by 3 bases, with 14 bases left in between. The CDR3 spans 14 residues. CDR1 MNHEY and CDR2 SVGAGI come from the germline V gene. This CDR3 reads CASSTPRRLYEQYF. The DNA for the CDR3 is TGTGCCAGCAGTACCCCTCGTCGTCTCTACGAGCAGTACTTC.

The V call is TRBV28, the J call TRBJ1-2; D gene unclear. The V end was cut by 6 bases, the J end by 0 bases, with 17 bases between. The CDR3 loop spans 16 amino acids. Germline V CDR1 and CDR2: MDHEN, SYDVKM. As DNA, the CDR3 is TGTGCCAGCAGCACGATCTCGGGGTCGACTAACTATGGCTACACCTTC. Amino acids: CASSTISGSTNYGYTF.